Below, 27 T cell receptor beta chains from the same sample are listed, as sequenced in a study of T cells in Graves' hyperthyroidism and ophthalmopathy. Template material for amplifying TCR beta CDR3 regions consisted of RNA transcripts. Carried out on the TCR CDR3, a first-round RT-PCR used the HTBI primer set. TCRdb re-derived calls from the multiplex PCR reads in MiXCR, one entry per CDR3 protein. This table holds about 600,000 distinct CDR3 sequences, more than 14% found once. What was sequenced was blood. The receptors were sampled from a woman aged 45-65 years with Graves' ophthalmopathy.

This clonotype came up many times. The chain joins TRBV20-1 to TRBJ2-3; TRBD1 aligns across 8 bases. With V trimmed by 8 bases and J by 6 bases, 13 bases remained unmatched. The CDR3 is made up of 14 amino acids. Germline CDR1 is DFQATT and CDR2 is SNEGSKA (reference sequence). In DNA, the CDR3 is TGCAGTTTACATGGACAGGGAGTGTGGGATACGCAGTATTTT. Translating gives CSLHGQGVWDTQYF.

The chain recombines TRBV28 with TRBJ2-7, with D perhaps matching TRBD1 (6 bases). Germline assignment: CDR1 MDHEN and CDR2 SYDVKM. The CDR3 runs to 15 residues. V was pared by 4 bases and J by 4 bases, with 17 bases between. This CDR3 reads CASSSLQGSAYEQYF. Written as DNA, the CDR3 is TGTGCCAGCAGTTCCCTACAGGGTTCCGCGTACGAGCAGTACTTC.

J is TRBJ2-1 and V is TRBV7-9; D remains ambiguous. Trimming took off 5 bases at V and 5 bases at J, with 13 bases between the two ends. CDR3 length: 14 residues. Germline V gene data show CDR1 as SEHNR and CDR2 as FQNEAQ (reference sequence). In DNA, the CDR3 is TGTGCCAGCAGCCCGCTTGCATTGAACAATGAGCAGTTCTTC. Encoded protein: CASSPLALNNEQFF.

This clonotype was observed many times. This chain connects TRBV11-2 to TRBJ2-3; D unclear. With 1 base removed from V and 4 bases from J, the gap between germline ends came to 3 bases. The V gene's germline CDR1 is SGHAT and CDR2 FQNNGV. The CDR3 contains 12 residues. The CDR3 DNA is TGTGCCAGCAGCTTAGTATCAGATACGCAGTATTTT. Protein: CASSLVSDTQYF.

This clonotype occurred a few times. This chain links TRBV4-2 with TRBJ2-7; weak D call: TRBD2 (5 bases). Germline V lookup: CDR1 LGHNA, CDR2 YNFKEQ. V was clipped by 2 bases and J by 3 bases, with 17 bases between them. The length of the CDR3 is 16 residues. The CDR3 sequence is CASSQIYFEAGYEQYF. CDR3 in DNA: TGTGCCAGCAGCCAAATCTACTTTGAGGCGGGCTACGAGCAGTACTTC.

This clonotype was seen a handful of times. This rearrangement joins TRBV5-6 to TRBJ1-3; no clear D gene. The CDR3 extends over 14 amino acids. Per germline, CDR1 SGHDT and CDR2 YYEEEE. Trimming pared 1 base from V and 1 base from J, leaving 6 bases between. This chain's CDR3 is CASSLMLSGNTIYF. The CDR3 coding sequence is TGTGCCAGCAGCTTGATGTTGTCTGGAAACACCATATATTTT.

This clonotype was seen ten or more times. Written as DNA, the CDR3 is TGTGCCAGCGGGGTGACAGGTCGTACCTATGGCTACACCTTC. Protein: CASGVTGRTYGYTF. The rearrangement links TRBV13 to TRBJ1-2; tentatively, D is TRBD1 (6 bases). V was clipped by 8 bases and J by 4 bases, with 17 bases between them. The CDR3 has 14 amino acids. From germline, CDR1 is PRHDT and CDR2 FYEKMQ (reference sequence).

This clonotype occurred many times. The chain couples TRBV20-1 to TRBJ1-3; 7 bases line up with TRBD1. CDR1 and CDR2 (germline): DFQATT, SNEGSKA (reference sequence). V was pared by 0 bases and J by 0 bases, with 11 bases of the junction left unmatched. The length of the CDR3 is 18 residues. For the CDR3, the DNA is TGCAGTGCTAGAGATCGTCAGGGGGTTTGGACCTCTGGAAACACCATATATTTT. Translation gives CSARDRQGVWTSGNTIYF.

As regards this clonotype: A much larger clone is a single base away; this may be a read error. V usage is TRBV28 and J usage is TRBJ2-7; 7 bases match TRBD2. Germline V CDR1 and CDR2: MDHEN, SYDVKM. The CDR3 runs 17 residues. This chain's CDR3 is CASRLSGPLADAYEQYF. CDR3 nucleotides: TGTGCCAGCAGGTTATCCGGTCCTCTAGCGGACGCCTACGAGCAGTACTTC.

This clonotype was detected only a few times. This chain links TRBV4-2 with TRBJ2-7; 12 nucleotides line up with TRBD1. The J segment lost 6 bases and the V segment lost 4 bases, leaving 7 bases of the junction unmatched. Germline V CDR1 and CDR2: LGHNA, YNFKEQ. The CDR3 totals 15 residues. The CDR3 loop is CASSPAGTGGFEQYF. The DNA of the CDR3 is TGTGCCAGCAGCCCGGCCGGGACAGGGGGCTTCGAGCAGTACTTC.

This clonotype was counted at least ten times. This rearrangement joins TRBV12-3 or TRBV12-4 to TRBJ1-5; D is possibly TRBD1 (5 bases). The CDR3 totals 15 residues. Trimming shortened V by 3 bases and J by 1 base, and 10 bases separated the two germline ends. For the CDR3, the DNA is TGTGCCAGCAGTTTTGGGACCTTGAGCAATCAGCCCCAGCATTTT. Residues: CASSFGTLSNQPQHF.

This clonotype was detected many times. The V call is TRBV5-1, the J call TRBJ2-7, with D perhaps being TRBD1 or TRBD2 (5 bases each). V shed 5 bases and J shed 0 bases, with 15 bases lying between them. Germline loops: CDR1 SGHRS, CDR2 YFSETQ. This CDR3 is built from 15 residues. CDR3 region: CASRMLGRSSYEQYF. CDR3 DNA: TGCGCCAGCAGGATGCTGGGACGGTCCTCCTACGAGCAGTACTTC.

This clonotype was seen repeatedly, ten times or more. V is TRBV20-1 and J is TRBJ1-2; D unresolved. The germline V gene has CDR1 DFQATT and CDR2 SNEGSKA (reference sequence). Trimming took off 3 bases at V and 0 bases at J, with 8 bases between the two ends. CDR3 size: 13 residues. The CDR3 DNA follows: TGCAGTGCTAGCACAGAGACTAACTATGGCTACACCTTC. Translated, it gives CSASTETNYGYTF.

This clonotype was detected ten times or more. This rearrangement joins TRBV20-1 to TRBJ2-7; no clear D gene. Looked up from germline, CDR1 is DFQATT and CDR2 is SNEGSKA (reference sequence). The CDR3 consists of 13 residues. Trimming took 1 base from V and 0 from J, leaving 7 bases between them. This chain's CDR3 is CSARVPLSYEQYF. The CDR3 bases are TGCAGTGCTAGAGTTCCTCTCTCCTACGAGCAGTACTTC.

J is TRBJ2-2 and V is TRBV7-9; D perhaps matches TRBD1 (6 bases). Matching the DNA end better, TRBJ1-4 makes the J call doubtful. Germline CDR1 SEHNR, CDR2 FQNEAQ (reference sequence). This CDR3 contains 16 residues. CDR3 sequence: CASSSGDTGLREKLFF. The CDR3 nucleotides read TGTGCCAGCAGCTCCGGAGATACAGGGTTACGGGAAAAACTGTTTTTT.

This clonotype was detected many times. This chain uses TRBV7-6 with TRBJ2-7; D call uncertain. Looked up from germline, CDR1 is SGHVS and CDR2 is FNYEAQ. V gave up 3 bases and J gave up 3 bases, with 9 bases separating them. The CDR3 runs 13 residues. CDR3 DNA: TGTGCCAGCAGCTTCCGACCGATCTACGAGCAGTACTTC. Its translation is CASSFRPIYEQYF.

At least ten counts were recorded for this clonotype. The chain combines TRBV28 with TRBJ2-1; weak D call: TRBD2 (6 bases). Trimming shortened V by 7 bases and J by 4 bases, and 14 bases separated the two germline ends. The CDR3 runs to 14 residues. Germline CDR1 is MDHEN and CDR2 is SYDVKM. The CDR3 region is CASTPVGTYNEQFF. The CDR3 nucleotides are TGTGCCAGCACCCCCGTCGGGACTTACAATGAGCAGTTCTTC.

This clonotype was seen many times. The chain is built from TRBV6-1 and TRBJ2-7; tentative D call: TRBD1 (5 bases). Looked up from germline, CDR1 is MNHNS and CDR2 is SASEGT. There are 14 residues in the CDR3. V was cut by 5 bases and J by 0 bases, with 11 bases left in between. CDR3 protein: CASSWRQSSYEQYF. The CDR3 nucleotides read TGTGCCAGCAGTTGGCGACAGAGCTCCTACGAGCAGTACTTC.

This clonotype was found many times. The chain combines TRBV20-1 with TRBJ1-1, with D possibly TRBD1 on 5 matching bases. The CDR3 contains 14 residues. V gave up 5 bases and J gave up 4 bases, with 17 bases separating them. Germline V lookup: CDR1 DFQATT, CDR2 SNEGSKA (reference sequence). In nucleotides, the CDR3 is TGCAGTGCTCACACGTCCCAGGGTCCCACTGAAGCTTTCTTT. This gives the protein CSAHTSQGPTEAFF.

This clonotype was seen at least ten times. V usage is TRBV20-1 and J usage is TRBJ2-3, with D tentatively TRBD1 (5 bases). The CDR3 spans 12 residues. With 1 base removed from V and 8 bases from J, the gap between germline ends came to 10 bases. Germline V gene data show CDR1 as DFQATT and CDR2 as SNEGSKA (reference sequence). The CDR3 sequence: CSARVGESTQYF. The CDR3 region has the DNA TGCAGTGCTAGAGTAGGGGAATCTACGCAGTATTTT.

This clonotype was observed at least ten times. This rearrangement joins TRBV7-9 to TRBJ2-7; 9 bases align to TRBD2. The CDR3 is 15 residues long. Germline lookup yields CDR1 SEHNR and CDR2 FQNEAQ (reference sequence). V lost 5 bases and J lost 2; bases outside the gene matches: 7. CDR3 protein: CASSLSTSGTYEQYF. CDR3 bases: TGTGCCAGCAGCCTCTCGACTAGCGGAACCTACGAGCAGTACTTC.

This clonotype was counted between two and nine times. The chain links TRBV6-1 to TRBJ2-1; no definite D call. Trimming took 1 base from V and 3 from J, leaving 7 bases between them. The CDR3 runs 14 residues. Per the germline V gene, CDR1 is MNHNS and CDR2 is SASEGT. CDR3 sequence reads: CASSEVGSYNEQFF. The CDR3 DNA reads TGTGCCAGCAGTGAAGTGGGCAGCTACAATGAGCAGTTCTTC.

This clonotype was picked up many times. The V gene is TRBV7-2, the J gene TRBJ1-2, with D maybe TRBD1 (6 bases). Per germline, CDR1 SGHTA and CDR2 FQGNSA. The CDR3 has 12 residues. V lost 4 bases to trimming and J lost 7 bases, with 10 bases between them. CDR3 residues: CASSSTGTGYTF. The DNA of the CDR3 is TGTGCCAGCAGCTCAACAGGGACTGGCTACACCTTC.

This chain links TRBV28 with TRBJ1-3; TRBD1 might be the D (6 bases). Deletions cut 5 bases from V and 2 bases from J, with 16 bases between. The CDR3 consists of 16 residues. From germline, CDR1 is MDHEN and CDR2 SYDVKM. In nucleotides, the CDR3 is TGTGCCAGCAGTGAGGCGGGGGGGCTTACTGGAAACACCATATATTTT. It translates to CASSEAGGLTGNTIYF.

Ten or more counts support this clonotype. The CDR3 loop reads CASSDIAGGPRETQYF. The CDR3 DNA reads TGTGCCAGCAGTGACATAGCGGGAGGGCCCCGGGAGACCCAGTACTTC. The V gene is TRBV2, the J gene TRBJ2-5, with 11 nucleotides matching TRBD2. CDR1 SNHLY and CDR2 FYNNEI come from the germline V gene. The J segment lost 5 bases and the V segment lost 3 bases, leaving 8 bases of the junction unmatched. The CDR3 is 16 amino acids.

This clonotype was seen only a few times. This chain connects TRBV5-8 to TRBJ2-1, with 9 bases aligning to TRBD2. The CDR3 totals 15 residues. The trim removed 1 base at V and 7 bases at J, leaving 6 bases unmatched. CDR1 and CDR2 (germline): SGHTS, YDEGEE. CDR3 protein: CASSLWREGKNEQFF. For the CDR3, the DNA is TGTGCCAGCAGCTTGTGGCGGGAGGGTAAGAATGAGCAGTTCTTC.

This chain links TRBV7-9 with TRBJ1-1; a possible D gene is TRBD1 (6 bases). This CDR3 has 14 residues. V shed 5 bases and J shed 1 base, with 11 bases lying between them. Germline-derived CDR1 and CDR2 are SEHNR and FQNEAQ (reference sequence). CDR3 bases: TGTGCCAGCAGCGCCCAGGGGAGGAACACTGAAGCTTTCTTT. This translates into CASSAQGRNTEAFF.